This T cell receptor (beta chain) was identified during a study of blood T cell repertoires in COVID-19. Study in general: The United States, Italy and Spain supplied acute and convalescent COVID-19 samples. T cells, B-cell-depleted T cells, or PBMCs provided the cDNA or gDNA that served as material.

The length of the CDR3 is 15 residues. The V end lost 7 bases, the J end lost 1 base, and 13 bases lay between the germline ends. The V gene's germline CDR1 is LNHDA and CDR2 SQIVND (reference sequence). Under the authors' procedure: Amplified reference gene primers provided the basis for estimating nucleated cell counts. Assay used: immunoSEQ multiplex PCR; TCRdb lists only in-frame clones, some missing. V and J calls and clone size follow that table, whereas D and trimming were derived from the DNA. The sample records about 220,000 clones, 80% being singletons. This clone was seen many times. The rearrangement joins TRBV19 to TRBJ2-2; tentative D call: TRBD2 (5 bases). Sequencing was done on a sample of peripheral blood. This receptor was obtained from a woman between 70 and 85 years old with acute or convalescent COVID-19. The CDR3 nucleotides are TGTGCCAGTACCCCATCGGACTGGAACACCGGGGAGCTGTTTTTT. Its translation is CASTPSDWNTGELFF.